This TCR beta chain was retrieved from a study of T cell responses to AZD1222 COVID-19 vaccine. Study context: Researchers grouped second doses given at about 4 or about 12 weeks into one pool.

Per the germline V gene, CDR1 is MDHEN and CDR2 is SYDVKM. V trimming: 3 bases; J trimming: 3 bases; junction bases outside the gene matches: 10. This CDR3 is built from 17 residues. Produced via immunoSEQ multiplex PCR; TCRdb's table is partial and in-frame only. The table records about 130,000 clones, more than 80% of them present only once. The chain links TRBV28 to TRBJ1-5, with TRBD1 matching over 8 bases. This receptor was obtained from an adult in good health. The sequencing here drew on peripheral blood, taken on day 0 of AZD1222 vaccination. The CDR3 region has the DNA TGTGCCAGCAGTTTTTACGGGAGGGGACAGGACAATCAGCCCCAGCATTTT. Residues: CASSFYGRGQDNQPQHF.